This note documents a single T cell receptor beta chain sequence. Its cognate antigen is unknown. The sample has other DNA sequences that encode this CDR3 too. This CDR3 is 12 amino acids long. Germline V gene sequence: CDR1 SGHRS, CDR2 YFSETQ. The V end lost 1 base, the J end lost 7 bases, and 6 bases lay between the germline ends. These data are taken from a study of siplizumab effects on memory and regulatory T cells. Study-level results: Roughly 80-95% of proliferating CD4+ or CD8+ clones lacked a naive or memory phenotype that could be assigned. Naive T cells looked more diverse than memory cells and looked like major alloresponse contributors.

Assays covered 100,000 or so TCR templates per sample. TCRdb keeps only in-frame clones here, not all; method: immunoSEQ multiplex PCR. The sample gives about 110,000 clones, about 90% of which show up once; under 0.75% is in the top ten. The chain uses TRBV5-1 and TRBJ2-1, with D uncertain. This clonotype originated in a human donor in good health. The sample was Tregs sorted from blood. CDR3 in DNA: TGCGCCAGCAGCTTGCCCGGGAATGAGCAGTTCTTC. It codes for CASSLPGNEQFF.